This TCR beta chain originates from a study of T cell clonality in common variable immunodeficiency. This clone was recorded many times. Its antigen is not identified. Assay: immunoSEQ multiplex PCR; the TCRdb copy retains only in-frame clones and omits some. The specimen has about 52,000 clones, none found just once. Overall study results and limits: Shared TCRbeta clones were fewer between CVID subjects than controls.

Input material: peripheral blood mononuclear cells. This clonotype was obtained from a person between 18 and 70 years old in good health.

CDR3 DNA (partial): TGTGCCAGCAGGCGAGCCGGGACAGGGAAAAATGAAAAA. It encodes CASRRAGTGKNEK. The full CDR3 protein is CASRRAGTGKNEKLFF. This chain joins TRBV6-2 or TRBV6-3 and TRBJ1-4; TRBD1 aligns across 9 bases. The read terminates 3 residues ahead of where the CDR3 ends, so the germline J gene completes it. V lost 6 bases and J lost 5; bases outside the gene matches: 10. The germline V gene encodes CDR1 MNHEY and CDR2 SVGEGT. This CDR3 has 16 amino acids.